This T cell receptor (beta chain) was profiled in a study of human T cells and chemical hapten exposure. Whole-study context: Alopecia areata, totalis or universalis was found in mostly female patients. Study-level results: Significantly more large CDR3 similarity clusters arose among expanded TCRs than among controls. Patch test scores rose with PT1 expanded TCR counts, a positive correlation.

Trimming left V 4 bases short and J 0 bases short, with 13 bases between. The germline V gene has CDR1 DFQATT and CDR2 SNEGSKA (reference sequence). This CDR3 region has 15 residues. The time point here: pre-sensitization, week 0. Treatment meaning: therapeutic diphenylcyclopropenone sensitization with weekly scalp DPC. TCRdb ran MiXCR on the RACE reads and lists one entry per CDR3 protein. The data contain 250,000 or so distinct CDR3 sequences, roughly 7.4% of them singletons. This clonotype has a handful of counts. Its target is unknown. This chain joins TRBV20-1 and TRBJ2-1; no definite D call. The source material was whole blood, sampled in connection with sensitization to the hapten diphenylcyclopropenone (DPC). This clonotype was sampled from a man between 18 and 35 years old with alopecia areata. Some clones in this sample may be carry-over from other donors' samples. The CDR3 DNA reads as TGCAGTGCTAAAACAGCGCTGAGCTCCTACAATGAGCAGTTCTTC. Translating it yields CSAKTALSSYNEQFF.